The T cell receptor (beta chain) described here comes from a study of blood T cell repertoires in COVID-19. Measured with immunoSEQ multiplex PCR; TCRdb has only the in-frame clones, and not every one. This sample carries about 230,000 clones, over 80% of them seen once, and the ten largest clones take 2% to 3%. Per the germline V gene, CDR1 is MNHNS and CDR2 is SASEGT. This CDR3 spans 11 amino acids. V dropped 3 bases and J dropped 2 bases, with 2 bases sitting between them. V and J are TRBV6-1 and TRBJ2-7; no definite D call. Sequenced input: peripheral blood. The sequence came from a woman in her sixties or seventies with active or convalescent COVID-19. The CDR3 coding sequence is TGTGCCAGCAGTGACACCTACGAGCAGTACTTC. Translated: CASSDTYEQYF.